This T cell receptor beta chain is from a study of T cell responses to AZD1222 COVID-19 vaccine. At the level of the study: The analysis combined second doses at about 4 or about 12 weeks. Findings and limits, study-wide: The repertoires were collected only after the peak T cell response. Spike regions recognized by vaccine-associated CD4 TCRs spanned the protein, led by 160-218 and 743-854. Donors in the cohort were predominantly white British and more often female, and clonal diversity was possibly underestimated.

In the case of this clone: Its specificity is not known.

Here immunoSEQ multiplex PCR was the method, and the copy in TCRdb shows in-frame clones only, minus some. The sample has roughly 110,000 clones, under 90% seen once. The length of the CDR3 is 17 residues. The sequence came from an adult in good health. The chain carries TRBV21-1 and TRBJ2-3; the D segment call TRBD1 is taken from the table without a DNA check. TRBV21-1 is deemed a pseudogene. The specimen was peripheral blood, collected on day 0 of AZD1222 vaccination. The chain's CDR3 is CASSMIRDRGRTDTQYF. In nucleotides, the CDR3 is TGTGCCAGCAGCATGATCCGGGACAGGGGGCGCACAGATACGCAGTATTTT.